This T cell receptor (beta chain) was identified in a study of T cell changes during pregnancy in multiple sclerosis. Measured with immunoSEQ multiplex PCR; TCRdb has only the in-frame clones, and not every one. Of tens of thousands of clones listed, about nine tenths are singletons. Germline CDR1 is KGHSH and CDR2 is LQKENI. With V trimmed by 2 bases and J by 4 bases, 0 bases remained unmatched. This CDR3 is built from 14 residues. Sequencing was performed on CD8+ T cells from peripheral blood mononuclear cells, taken in the first trimester of pregnancy. This chain uses TRBV18 with TRBJ2-2, with 8 positions matching TRBD1. The TCR was taken from a female donor in good health, enrolled as a control in a pregnancy study. The CDR3 DNA is TGTGCCAGCTCACCAACAGGGGGCACCGGGGAGCTGTTTTTT. Its translation: CASSPTGGTGELFF. Full variable domain (outside the CDR3, taken from reference TRBV18 and TRBJ2-2): NAGVMQNPRHLVRRRGQEARLRCSPMKGHSHVYWYRQLPEEGLKFMVYLQKENIIDESGMPKERFSAEFPKEGPSILRIQQVVRGDSAAYFCASSPTGGTGELFFGEGSRLTVL.